The following is a T cell receptor (beta chain) sequence with its context. This receptor's antigen is unknown. No much larger clone exists at a distance of one base, and base qualities are not known. TCR CDR3 regions were amplified from genomic DNA by multiplex PCR using the deep immunoSEQ assay. Extracted genomic DNA from each cell subset was distributed evenly across all wells of several immunoSEQ 96-well plates, and each plate was treated as a replicate. For sorted subsets, each replicate PCR was loaded with 150 to 250 ng genomic DNA, equivalent to 30,000 or so T cell genomes. Purified libraries were measured with a Qubit 3.0 fluorometer, size-checked on a Bioanalyzer 2100, and measured again with the KAPA Library Quantification kit. A separate single-read 150-cycle Illumina NextSeq 550 flow cell was used to sequence each immunoSEQ 96-well plate. As for how the authors treated the data: Because only junctional sequences without quality scores were contained in the immunoSEQ output, filtering matching that applied to full-length reads could not be performed. To assign V/J genes and CDR3, sequences were annotated against IMGT germline references using PyIR, a Python wrapper for IgBLAST v1.9. Reads with weak V/J assignments (E-value above 1e-6), missing CDR3, stop codons, out-of-frame junctions, or ambiguous translated residues were removed. V3J clonotypes were defined as sequences sharing the same inferred V gene, J gene, and CDR3 amino acid sequence. To compute the percentage overlap between repertoires, the number of shared unique clonotypes was divided by the size of the smaller repertoire. Richness of each repertoire was evaluated using RTK rarefaction, the Chao1 estimator, and Recon v2.1 estimates of unobserved clonotypes. Generation probabilities were computed with OLGA for all TCRbeta clonotypes obtained by the gDNA method from a few donors. The table comes from immuneACCESS by way of TCRdb, which keeps in-frame sequences with V and J called. Part of the clones is missing from these tables; in studies checked, under half for an unresolved V gene and the rest for unknown reasons. V and J calls and clone size are those listed in that table; D and trimming were worked out from the DNA. Here the sample has roughly 2,500,000 clones; 93% occur a single time. The top ten clonotypes cover approximately 0.36% of the sample.

The donors were healthy, HIV-negative adults who had no recently reported acute infections or vaccinations. Every donor was a Caucasian adult living in Nashville, Tennessee, USA. CD4+ T cells were enriched by magnetic negative selection; naive cells were then positively selected on CD45RA, and the negative fraction formed the memory subset. Blood was obtained by leukapheresis, after which PBMCs were separated by Ficoll-Histopaque density gradient centrifugation and cryopreserved in liquid nitrogen vapor phase. Purity and quantity of every magnetically sorted T cell population were checked by analytical flow cytometry. Genomic DNA was isolated from each sorted fraction and quantified by UV absorbance on a Nanodrop 2000c. The source of the sample is a study of shared clonotypes between healthy human individuals (TCRdb year 2020). For context, the study as a whole: A few men and two women, aged 18 to 49 years, made up the cohort. Per donor, three plates each were used for CD4 naive and CD4 memory, two for CD8 naive, and one for CD8 memory. To estimate repertoire size and how much clonotype sharing occurs between individuals, the study deeply sequenced the blood TCR repertoires of five healthy adults. To increase sequencing depth and limit assay-specific biases, different laboratories used diverse techniques to prepare libraries and sequence TCR repertoires. Between about 0.94 and 8.9 billion PBMCs per donor were obtained by leukapheresis.

The paper's findings and limits, for the study overall: The genetic and exposure-history diversity represented was limited by the small number of donors. Pairwise subsampling indicated that sequencing depth was expected to affect the degree of clonotype sharing among donors. Clonotypes shared by all four sorted-subset donors showed higher generation probabilities than non-shared clonotypes. Sampling was restricted to blood, and TCR repertoires in tissue are likely to differ from TCR repertoires in blood. Even with the large sequencing depth, rarefaction of the sorted-subset datasets indicated that sequencing was incomplete. Across a handful of donors, roughly 5.1% of naive CD4, 3% to 3.5% of naive CD8, approximately 2.5% of memory CD4, and under 0.45% of memory CD8 clonotypes were shared. Estimated clonotype richness was generally larger for naive than for memory subsets.

Including the terminal cysteine and phenylalanine, the CDR3 comprises 15 residues. Only CDR3 DNA is held: 45 bases, read in frame from base 1. The trim is 3 bases for V and 0 bases for J, with a gap of 11 bases between the germline ends. The germline V gene yields SGHTA for CDR1 and FQGNSA for CDR2. This sequence was found in a man aged 18 to 29 in good health. Some clones in this sample may be carry-over from other donors' samples. The sample comprised naive CD4+ T cells from PBMCs. Reading the label with the study, this specimen's cell subset or site is: CD45RA+ positively selected. Recombination linked TRBV7-2 to TRBJ1-1; the D gene is perhaps TRBD1, on 5 matching bases. The DNA sequence is given as TGTGCCAGCAGCTTGTTGGGGGTGGTGAACACTGAAGCTTTCTTT. Translation gives CASSLLGVVNTEAFF. When the CDR3 is completed using the reference TRBV7-2 and TRBJ1-1 genes on either side, the full variable domain is GAGVSQSPSNKVTEKGKDVELRCDPISGHTALYWYRQSLGQGLEFLIYFQGNSAPDKSGLPSDRFSAERTGGSVSTLTIQRTQQEDSAVYLCASSLLGVVNTEAFFGQGTRLTVV.